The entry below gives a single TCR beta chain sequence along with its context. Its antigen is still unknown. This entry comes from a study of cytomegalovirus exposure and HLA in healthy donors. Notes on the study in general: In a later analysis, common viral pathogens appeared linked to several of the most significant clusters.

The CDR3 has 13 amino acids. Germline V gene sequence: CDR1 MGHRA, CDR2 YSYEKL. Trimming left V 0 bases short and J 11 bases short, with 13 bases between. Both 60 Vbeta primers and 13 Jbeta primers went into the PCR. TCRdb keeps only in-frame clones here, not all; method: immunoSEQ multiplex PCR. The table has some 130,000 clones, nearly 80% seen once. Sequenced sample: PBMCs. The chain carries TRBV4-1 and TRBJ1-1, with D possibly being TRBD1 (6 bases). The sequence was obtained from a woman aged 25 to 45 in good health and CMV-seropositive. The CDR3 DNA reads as TGCGCCAGCAGCCAAGATGGGGCAGGGGTCGCTTTCTTT. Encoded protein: CASSQDGAGVAFF.